The 9 T cell receptor beta chains presented below share a single source sample, sequenced in a study of blood T cell repertoires in COVID-19. Libraries were prepared by immunoSEQ multiplex PCR; TCRdb keeps only in-frame clonotypes and omits some of them. Of 140,000 to 150,000 clones in the sample, approximately 87% were seen once. The sequencing input was PBMCs or T cells enriched from blood (not recorded which). The receptors derive from a woman aged 25 to 39 with acute COVID-19.

This clone was detected only once. The chain carries TRBV6-5 and TRBJ1-5; no definite D call. Germline values: CDR1 MNHEY, CDR2 SVGAGI. Trimming took 6 bases from V and 3 from J, leaving 15 bases between them. The CDR3 has 15 amino acids. The CDR3 DNA follows: TGTGCCAGCAGCCGGGAGGGTCGAGTCAATCAGCCCCAGCATTTT. It specifies CASSREGRVNQPQHF.

V usage is TRBV5-1 and J usage is TRBJ1-4, with 7 bases identical to TRBD1. The ends lost 2 bases at V and 2 bases at J; junction bases unmatched: 0. This CDR3 has 14 amino acids. Germline V gene sequence: CDR1 SGHRS, CDR2 YFSETQ. CDR3 residues: CASSLQGTNEKLFF. The CDR3 nucleotides read TGCGCCAGCAGCTTACAGGGGACTAATGAAAAACTGTTTTTT.

The chain is built from TRBV13 and TRBJ2-7, with 12 nucleotides matching TRBD2. The CDR3 length is 15 residues. Per germline, CDR1 PRHDT and CDR2 FYEKMQ (reference sequence). J gave up 7 bases and V 5 bases, and 9 bases lay outside the gene matches. The CDR3 reads CASSPESGLAGEQYF. As DNA, the CDR3 is TGTGCCAGCAGCCCGGAAAGCGGACTAGCGGGGGAGCAGTACTTC.

The rearrangement joins TRBV29-1 to TRBJ1-2; D may be TRBD1 (6 bases). Deletions cut 8 bases from V and 3 bases from J, with 13 bases between. Germline CDR1 SQVTM, CDR2 ANQGSEA. The CDR3 extends over 12 amino acids. CDR3 nucleotides: TGCAGCTCTGAGGACAGTCACTATGGCTACACCTTC. Translating it yields CSSEDSHYGYTF.

The gene calls are TRBV15 and TRBJ1-2; TRBD1 matches at 7 bases. The CDR3 runs 15 residues. The V and J ends lost 3 bases and 1 base, in that order; junction bases with no gene match: 5. Looked up from germline, CDR1 is LNHNV and CDR2 is YYDKDF (reference sequence). The CDR3 sequence: CATSSGGQINYGYTF. In DNA, the CDR3 is TGTGCCACCAGCAGTGGGGGACAGATTAACTATGGCTACACCTTC.

The gene calls are TRBV21-1 and TRBJ2-7; the table's D call, TRBD2, has no DNA check behind it. TRBV21-1 is deemed a pseudogene. There are 10 residues in the CDR3. CDR3 sequence reads: CASSTDEQYF. The CDR3 DNA follows: TGTGCCAGCAGCACCGACGAGCAGTACTTC.

The chain has TRBV19 and TRBJ2-1; weak D call: TRBD1 (8 bases). CDR3 length: 15 amino acids. V lost 4 bases to trimming and J lost 5 bases, with 15 bases between them. Per the germline V gene, CDR1 is LNHDA and CDR2 is SQIVND (reference sequence). CDR3 in amino acids: CASSKDREGHNEQFF. CDR3 nucleotides: TGTGCCAGTAGTAAGGACAGGGAGGGTCACAATGAGCAGTTCTTC.

The chain links TRBV15 to TRBJ2-3; D perhaps matches TRBD1 (5 bases). Trimming took off 5 bases at V and 3 bases at J, with 9 bases between the two ends. Per germline, CDR1 LNHNV and CDR2 YYDKDF (reference sequence). This CDR3 has 13 residues. This CDR3 reads CATSGRVTDTQYF. The CDR3 DNA reads as TGTGCCACCAGCGGCAGGGTTACAGATACGCAGTATTTT. The complete variable domain, with remaining parts taken from reference TRBV15 and TRBJ2-3, reads DAMVIQNPRYQVTQFGKPVTLSCSQTLNHNVMYWYQQKSSQAPKLLFHYYDKDFNNEADTPDNFQSRRPNTSFCFLDIRSPGLGDTAMYLCATSGRVTDTQYFGPGTRLTVL.

This clone is a singleton in its sample. V usage is TRBV19 and J usage is TRBJ2-2; no firm D call. Germline V CDR1 and CDR2: LNHDA, SQIVND (reference sequence). The ends were cut back, 4 bases at V and 3 bases at J, with 3 bases in the middle. CDR3 length equals 12 residues. The CDR3 here is CASSTYTGELFF. The CDR3 region has the DNA TGTGCCAGTAGTACGTACACCGGGGAGCTGTTTTTT. Looking up the rest from reference TRBV19 and TRBJ2-2 gives the full variable domain: DGGITQSPKYLFRKEGQNVTLSCEQNLNHDAMYWYRQDPGQGLRLIYYSQIVNDFQKGDIAEGYSVSREKKESFPLTVTSAQKNPTAFYLCASSTYTGELFFGEGSRLTVL.